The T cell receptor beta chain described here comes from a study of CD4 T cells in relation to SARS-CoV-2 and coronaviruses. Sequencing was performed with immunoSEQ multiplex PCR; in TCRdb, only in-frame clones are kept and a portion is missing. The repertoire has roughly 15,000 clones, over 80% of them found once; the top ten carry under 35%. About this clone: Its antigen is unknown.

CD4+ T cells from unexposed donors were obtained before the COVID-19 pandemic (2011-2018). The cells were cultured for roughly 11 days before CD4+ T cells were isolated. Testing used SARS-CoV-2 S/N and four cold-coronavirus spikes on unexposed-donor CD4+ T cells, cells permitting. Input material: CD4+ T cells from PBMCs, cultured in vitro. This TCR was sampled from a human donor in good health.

CDR3 DNA: TGCGCCAGCAGGACTCTAGCTGAGACCTACGAGCAGTACTTC. Translated, it gives CASRTLAETYEQYF. The chain joins TRBV5-1 to TRBJ2-7, with D maybe TRBD2 (5 bases). Trimming stripped 5 bases from V and 2 bases from J, with 14 bases between. The CDR3 spans 14 residues. Looked up from germline, CDR1 is SGHRS and CDR2 is YFSETQ. The complete variable domain, with remaining parts taken from reference TRBV5-1 and TRBJ2-7, reads KAGVTQTPRYLIKTRGQQVTLSCSPISGHRSVSWYQQTPGQGLQFLFEYFSETQRNKGNFPGRFSGRQFSNSRSEMNVSTLELGDSALYLCASRTLAETYEQYFGPGTRLTVT.